Listed here is a single T cell receptor (beta chain). Its antigen is not identified. Coverage ceases 3 residues before the CDR3 finishes, and the germline J gene fills in the end. MY09/MY11 PCR detected cervical HPV DNA; dot-blot assigned genotypes. This table comes from immunoSEQ multiplex PCR, and its TCRdb copy is limited to in-frame clones, with some not included. This repertoire includes around 46,000 clones. The data derive from a study of T cells in women clearing cervical HPV infection. In the study overall: Case blood drawn at lesion detection; control blood after infection cleared.

General study points: It is unknown whether associations predate infection; no effector/memory or HPV-specific sorting.

The germline V and J ends were trimmed by 5 bases and 2 bases, with 19 bases remaining between them. This CDR3 comprises 17 residues. Germline-derived CDR1 and CDR2 are LNHDA and SQIVND (reference sequence). The chain carries TRBV19 and TRBJ1-5, with D possibly being TRBD1 (6 bases). The clonotype was recovered from a woman aged 18-70 years with a cervical HPV16 infection that either progressed to CIN3+ or cleared (not recorded which). Sequencing was done on a sample of blood buffy coat. CDR3 region: CASSVQQGIVRNQPQHF. The CDR3 DNA, read in part, is TGTGCCAGTAGTGTACAACAGGGTATCGTTCGCAATCAGCCC.